This is a list of T cell receptor beta chains from one sample in a study of T-cell memory formation after mild COVID-19. TCRdb used MiXCR to reprocess the 5' RACE reads, holding one entry per CDR3 protein. Here the sample spans almost 350,000 distinct CDR3 sequences, approximately 22% being singletons. The sequencing sample was made of PBMCs or a T cell subset sorted from them (not recorded which). The receptors originated from a man in his late teens or twenties who had mild COVID-19 (a few samples of this study predate the infection). Cell type and time point are not known. The CDR3 runs from the conserved cysteine through the conserved F or W.

V: TRBV20-1; J: TRBJ1-5; CDR3: CSAGEPGQPQHF
V: TRBV12-3/TRBV12-4; J: TRBJ1-2; CDR3: CASSPGYYGYTF
V: TRBV9; J: TRBJ2-2; CDR3: CASSVVAGELFF
V: TRBV24-1; J: TRBJ1-5; CDR3: CATSDRDSHPTQPQHF
V: TRBV28; J: TRBJ1-2; CDR3: CASSPATGTARVDGYTF
V: TRBV4-1; J: TRBJ1-1; CDR3: CASSLERLSDTEAFF
V: TRBV10-3; J: TRBJ1-2; CDR3: CAISTGYGYTF
V: TRBV4-2; J: TRBJ2-3; CDR3: CASSQELAGTDTQYF
V: TRBV30; J: TRBJ2-3; CDR3: CAWGTGGADTQYF
V: TRBV5-1; J: TRBJ1-4; CDR3: CASSLGTGRGEKLFF
V: TRBV4-1; J: TRBJ2-1; CDR3: CASSHRSEQFF
V: TRBV3-1; J: TRBJ1-1; CDR3: CASSQRTTVLGAFF
V: TRBV20-1; J: TRBJ2-3; CDR3: CSARDSGGPPDTQYF
V: TRBV6-1; J: TRBJ1-5; CDR3: CASSEGAIQPQHF